The TCR beta chain under discussion was sequenced for a study of blood T cell repertoires in COVID-19. About the study: There were acute and convalescent COVID-19 samples, and they came from the United States, Italy and Spain.

CDR1 is MRHNA and CDR2 is SNTAGT in the germline V gene. V lost 7 bases, J lost 4 bases, and 14 bases lay in between. The CDR3 totals 14 residues. Original processing notes: By means of reference gene primer amplification, nucleated cell counts were estimated. Libraries were prepared by immunoSEQ multiplex PCR; TCRdb keeps only in-frame clonotypes and omits some of them. That table is the source of V, J and clone size, and D and trimming were worked out from the DNA. The profile shows over 350,000 clones, about 87% of them singletons. The participants were between roughly 18 and 89 years old and came from under 25 US areas. Recovered participants had two consecutive negative NP/OP PCR tests, healthcare professional clearance, or symptom resolution.

This TCR came from a woman aged 50 to 60 who had recovered from COVID-19. Sequencing was performed on PBMCs or T cells enriched from blood (not recorded which). This chain links TRBV6-4 with TRBJ1-3; D is unclear. The CDR3 loop reads CASIRARGGNTIYF. The CDR3 region has the DNA TGTGCCAGCATTCGAGCCCGCGGGGGAAACACCATATATTTT.